The 5 T cell receptor beta chains below come from one sample, sequenced in a study of siplizumab effects on memory and regulatory T cells (dated by TCRdb to about 2019). Library method: the immunoSEQ multiplex PCR assay. TCRdb carries this immuneACCESS record with in-frame sequences only. Its versions omit some clonotypes, under half of them owing to an unresolved V gene in the studies checked, with the rest unexplained. Present in this sample are 100,000 or so clones, 94% of which were seen just once. The ten largest clones add up to 1% to 1.5% of the sample. The material sequenced was non-Treg CD4+ T cells sorted from blood. The sample's cell subset or site label is to be understood as: FACS-sorted unstimulated CD4+ non-regulatory T cells. These receptors came from a human donor in good health.

The rearrangement joins TRBV11-1 to TRBJ2-5; D possibly corresponds to TRBD2 (6 bases). V was clipped by 6 bases and J by 5 bases, with 16 bases between them. This CDR3 spans 14 amino acids. Germline lookup yields CDR1 SGHAT and CDR2 FQDESV (reference sequence). CDR3 region: CASRPQTGEETQYF. CDR3 DNA: TGTGCCAGCAGGCCACAGACGGGGGAGGAGACCCAGTACTTC.

This chain joins TRBV18 and TRBJ2-7, with D maybe TRBD1 (5 bases). The CDR3 is 18 amino acids. Germline assignment: CDR1 KGHSH and CDR2 LQKENI. V gave up 4 bases and J gave up 0 bases, with 22 bases separating them. This CDR3 is CASSRFRQPDASSYEQYF. CDR3 bases: TGTGCCAGCTCACGATTCCGACAGCCCGATGCAAGCTCCTACGAGCAGTACTTC.

CDR3 in amino acids: CASSPLSGREENEQFF. In DNA, the CDR3 is TGTGCCAGCTCACCACTAAGCGGGAGGGAAGAGAATGAGCAGTTCTTC. This rearrangement joins TRBV18 to TRBJ2-1; 10 nucleotides match TRBD2. This CDR3 has 16 amino acids. V shed 1 base and J 7 bases; nucleotides not matched to a gene: 7. CDR1 and CDR2 from the germline V gene are KGHSH and LQKENI.

The V gene is TRBV10-3, the J gene TRBJ2-1, with 14 bases matching TRBD2. CDR3 size: 15 residues. Trimming at V came to 6 bases and at J to 9 bases, leaving 7 bases not matched to a gene. The germline V gene encodes CDR1 ENHRY and CDR2 SYGVKD. CDR3: CAISVGLAGGGEQFF. The CDR3 DNA reads as TGTGCCATCAGCGTAGGACTAGCGGGAGGCGGTGAGCAGTTCTTC.

The chain employs TRBV6-1 and TRBJ2-3; no reliable D call. Trimming stripped 2 bases from V and 2 bases from J, with 14 bases between. The CDR3 has 16 amino acids. Germline V gene lookup returns CDR1 MNHNS and CDR2 SASEGT. The CDR3 DNA follows: TGTGCCAGCAGTGAACATTTCGCAGATTACACAGATACGCAGTATTTT. Protein: CASSEHFADYTDTQYF.